The clone carrying this T cell receptor beta chain has a handful of counts. The target antigen is unknown. This may come from a read error, since a much larger clone is one base off. This entry is derived from a study of read filtering for tumor transcriptome and immune sequencing. This library used around 400 ng RNA and molecular barcoded adaptors spanning alpha/delta and beta/gamma chains. MiXCR, run by TCRdb on the reads, gives a single entry per CDR3 protein. The sample holds 75,000 to 95,000 distinct CDR3 sequences, 9% to 15% seen once. Overall study findings and caveats: Dropping single-read clonotypes raised IR-seq and RNA-seq shared-clonotype correlation. About 82% of IR-seq clonotypes had a single read, yet these held approximately 3.7% of reads. This fraction held mixed bone marrow immune cells after CD138-negative sorting.

V trimming: 5 bases; J trimming: 8 bases; junction bases outside the gene matches: 8. Germline V gene lookup returns CDR1 SGHTA and CDR2 FQGNSA. The CDR3 covers 14 residues. The rearrangement uses TRBV7-2 and TRBJ2-3; 9 nucleotides match TRBD2. The receptor was isolated from a donor at least 40 years old with multiple myeloma. Material: a population of CD138-negative cells sorted from bone marrow. The chain's CDR3 is CASSLSGSVGTQYF. The DNA of the CDR3 is TGTGCCAGCAGCCTTAGCGGGAGTGTAGGTACGCAGTATTTT.